Listed here is a single TCR beta chain. In terms of age and location, participants ranged from roughly 18 to 90 years and lived in around 22 US areas. Clinical history reported by participants formed the basis on which cohorts were assigned. Two negative PCRs, clearance, or symptom resolution were required of recovered Cohort 3 donors. The data originate from a study of blood T cell repertoires in COVID-19. For the study at large: PBMCs, B-cell-depleted T cells, or T cells were the source of the cDNA or gDNA that made up the material.

Germline CDR1 SGHNT, CDR2 YYREEE (reference sequence). V was clipped by 2 bases and J by 10 bases, with 21 bases between them. This CDR3 is built from 15 residues. Produced via immunoSEQ multiplex PCR; TCRdb's table is partial and in-frame only. The sample holds about 480,000 clones, 88% seen once. The genes are TRBV5-4 and TRBJ1-1; D is unclear. This TCR derives from a middle-aged woman who had recovered from COVID-19. The source material was PBMCs or T cells enriched from blood (not recorded which). CDR3 DNA: TGTGCCAGCAGCTTTAATACCCTCCCCAACATGATAGCTTTCTTT. It codes for CASSFNTLPNMIAFF.